This TCR beta chain stems from a study of shared clonotypes between healthy human individuals. At a deep level, the assay was run. Generated by immunoSEQ multiplex PCR, the TCRdb table keeps only in-frame clones and is missing some. This sample has about 2 million clones, with approximately 94% found just once. Points from the study as a whole: When compared with the clonotypes that were shared by all four sorted-subset donors, the non-shared clonotypes turned out to have lower generation probabilities.

Of note for this clone: Its antigen is as yet unknown.

Naive CD8 cells lacked CD45RO, underwent positive selection for CCR7 and left out terminally differentiated effector memory CD45RA+ cells. Healthy HIV-negative adults without recent acute infections or vaccinations served as donors. Trimming removed 1 base at V and 8 bases at J, with 13 bases between. CDR1 is SGDLS, CDR2 YYNGEE, per germline. The CDR3 spans 14 residues. The TCR originated in a man aged 18 to 30 in good health. The sample comprised naive CD8+ T cells sorted from blood. V and J are TRBV9 and TRBJ2-1, with D uncertain. CDR3 bases: TGTGCCAGCAGCGTAACACCCTTTGGGGATGAGCAGTTCTTC. This codes for CASSVTPFGDEQFF.